The 9 T cell receptor beta chains below were found in one sample sequenced in a study of T cell responses to AZD1222 COVID-19 vaccine. Here immunoSEQ multiplex PCR was the method, and the copy in TCRdb shows in-frame clones only, minus some. This sample carries about 160,000 clones, approximately 90% of them seen once, and the ten largest clones take about 1.1%. Material: peripheral blood, obtained 28 days after the second AZD1222 dose. The receptors were sampled from an adult who received the AZD1222 COVID-19 vaccine.

The chain uses TRBV4-2 and TRBJ1-4, with D unclear. This CDR3 spans 15 amino acids. Per germline, CDR1 LGHNA and CDR2 YNFKEQ. The germline V and J ends were trimmed by 0 bases and 4 bases, with 9 bases remaining between them. CDR3 DNA sequence: TGTGCCAGCAGCCAAGACGCAGGTTATAATGAAAAACTGTTTTTT. Protein product: CASSQDAGYNEKLFF.

The J gene is TRBJ2-4, the V gene TRBV4-2, with 7 nucleotides matching TRBD2. Germline trimming cut 1 base from V and 7 bases from J; bases unmatched to any gene: 10. The CDR3 has 16 amino acids. Germline V gene lookup returns CDR1 LGHNA and CDR2 YNFKEQ. The CDR3 DNA is TGTGCCAGCAGCCAAGGTGGCACGGGGGGAGGTAACATTCAGTACTTC. Encoded protein: CASSQGGTGGGNIQYF.

For this clone: Other DNA sequences of this sample code for an identical CDR3. This rearrangement joins TRBV5-1 to TRBJ1-2; D is unclear. This CDR3 is built from 12 residues. Germline V gene sequence: CDR1 SGHRS, CDR2 YFSETQ. V lost 0 bases and J lost 4, with 4 bases in between. The CDR3: CASSLGGYGYTF. The DNA of the CDR3 is TGCGCCAGCAGCTTGGGTGGCTATGGCTACACCTTC.

The V gene is TRBV7-2, the J gene TRBJ1-5; D unresolved. Germline V CDR1 and CDR2: SGHTA, FQGNSA. The CDR3 has 14 residues. With 6 bases removed from V and 7 bases from J, the gap between germline ends came to 16 bases. CDR3 sequence (DNA): TGTGCCAGCAGTTTCAACAGTGTTTGGCAGCCCCAGCATTTT. The encoded protein is CASSFNSVWQPQHF.

This clone was detected only a few times. The CDR3 DNA reads as TGTGCCACCAGCAGAGAGGGGGGACGCCGGTCGCGGCCCCAGCATTTT. It encodes CATSREGGRRSRPQHF. The chain is built from TRBV15 and TRBJ1-5; possibly TRBD1 for D (5 bases). The CDR3 contains 16 residues. The ends were cut back, 0 bases at V and 9 bases at J, with 18 bases in the middle. In germline, CDR1 is LNHNV, CDR2 YYDKDF (reference sequence).

The chain has TRBV7-9 and TRBJ2-5; D gene unclear. V was clipped by 1 base and J by 5 bases, with 5 bases between them. This CDR3 contains 12 residues. CDR1 is SEHNR, CDR2 FQNEAQ, per germline (reference sequence). In nucleotides, the CDR3 is TGTGCCAGCAGCTTAGTGCGGGAGACCCAGTACTTC. Protein sequence: CASSLVRETQYF.

With respect to this clone: The sample has other DNA sequences that encode this CDR3 too. The rearrangement uses TRBV5-1 and TRBJ2-2; D remains unclear. Trimming stripped 4 bases from V and 7 bases from J, with 8 bases between. CDR1 and CDR2 from the germline V gene are SGHRS and YFSETQ. The CDR3 consists of 12 residues. CDR3 DNA: TGCGCCAGCAGCCCGAGAGGCGGGGAGCTGTTTTTT. It is translated as CASSPRGGELFF.

The CDR3 protein is CASTTGGKSEAFF. CDR3 bases: TGTGCCAGCACGACAGGGGGCAAGAGTGAAGCTTTCTTT. The V and J genes are TRBV6-5 and TRBJ1-1; 10 nucleotides line up with TRBD1. The CDR3 has 13 residues. Trimming removed 7 bases from V and 7 bases from J; junction bases left unmatched: 6. Per the germline V gene, CDR1 is MNHEY and CDR2 is SVGAGI.

The rearrangement joins TRBV11-2 to TRBJ2-3; D is perhaps TRBD2 (5 bases). CDR3 length: 15 amino acids. Trimming pared 5 bases from V and 0 bases from J, leaving 12 bases between. From germline, CDR1 is SGHAT and CDR2 FQNNGV. The chain's CDR3 is CASSRVLASTDTQYF. The CDR3 DNA reads TGTGCCAGCAGCCGAGTCCTAGCTAGCACAGATACGCAGTATTTT.